This TCR beta chain was retrieved from a study of CD8 T cells in Susac syndrome. The V gene's germline CDR1 is LGHNA and CDR2 YSLEER. V gave up 0 bases and J gave up 5 bases, with 16 bases separating them. This CDR3 has 17 residues. Random-hexamer reverse transcription was applied to roughly 0.45 to 1 ug RNA. Across 54 Vbeta and 13 Jbeta, TCR beta CDR3 was amplified with immunoSEQ multiplex PCR. One entry per CDR3 protein, called by TCRdb with MiXCR from the immunoSEQ multiplex PCR reads. The sample includes about 130,000 distinct CDR3 sequences, 75% to 90% of them seen just once. The authors sequenced TCR beta from blood CD8+ and CD4+ T cells. The multiple sclerosis control group was made up of treatment-naive patients with stable or active relapsing-remitting disease. The TEMRA cells underwent FACS enrichment, while the CD8+ and CD4+ T cells underwent negative isolation.

This clonotype originated in a human donor with multiple sclerosis. The sequenced sample was CD8+ T cells from PBMCs. The chain carries TRBV4-3 and TRBJ2-2, with D possibly TRBD2 on 6 matching bases. In DNA, the CDR3 is TGCGCCAGCAGCCAAGACCGGGACTTCGCATTAACCGGGGAGCTGTTTTTT. Translating gives CASSQDRDFALTGELFF.